A selection of T cell receptor beta chains follows, all from one sample in a study of radiotherapy plus CTLA-4 blockade in lung cancer. Here immunoSEQ multiplex PCR was the method, and the copy in TCRdb shows in-frame clones only, minus some. The table lists about 73,000 clones, around 90% of them singletons. The source was peripheral blood, collected from a patient treated with radiotherapy plus ipilimumab. The source is a human donor with non-small cell lung cancer that progressed on radiotherapy plus ipilimumab. Both conserved end residues are part of each CDR3. A D gene is named only where the DNA matches it firmly. The size of a clone is reported for some rows only, either as once, few or many, or as a class for expanded clones.

J	size	V	D	DNA	CDR3
TRBJ1-4	NA	TRBV9	NA	TGTGCCAGCAGCCCGGACTTATCGGGAAAACTGTTTTTT	CASSPDLSGKLFF
TRBJ2-2	NA	TRBV2	NA	TGTGCCAGCAGCTCCGGGACAACTACCGGGGAGCTGTTTTTT	CASSSGTTTGELFF
TRBJ2-1	NA	TRBV30	NA	TGTGCCTGGAGACGCAAAGGGAACCCGCACAACAATGAGCAGTTCTTC	CAWRRKGNPHNNEQFF
TRBJ2-3	NA	TRBV5-4	NA	TGTGCCAGCACCAGGGACTCCTCAGATACGCAGTATTTT	CASTRDSSDTQYF
TRBJ1-3	NA	TRBV18	TRBD1	TGTGCCAGCTCACTCCGGACAGGCTCTGGAAACACCATATATTTT	CASSLRTGSGNTIYF
TRBJ1-3	few	TRBV9	NA	TGTGCCAGCAGTTACAGGGAGATCATCTCTGGAAACACCATATATTTT	CASSYREIISGNTIYF
TRBJ1-1	NA	TRBV6-6	TRBD1	TGTGCCAGCAATCAGGGGGCGCTTATCCCTGAAGCTTTCTTT	CASNQGALIPEAFF
TRBJ2-3	NA	TRBV11-2	NA	TGTGCCAGCAGCTTAGGAATTAGCGGCACAGATACGCAGTATTTT	CASSLGISGTDTQYF
TRBJ2-1	NA	TRBV13	TRBD2	TGTGCCAGCAGCGCTCCCCCCGGGACTAGCGGCCGCCTTACCTACAATGAGCAGTTCTTC	CASSAPPGTSGRLTYNEQFF
TRBJ2-2	NA	TRBV7-8	TRBD2	TGTGCCAGCAGCTTAGGCCTAGCGGGGATGAACACCGGGGAGCTGTTTTTT	CASSLGLAGMNTGELFF
TRBJ2-7	NA	TRBV10-3	TRBD2	TGTGCCATCAGTGAGTCGGGTGGCGGGAGCTCCTACGAGCAGTACTTC	CAISESGGGSSYEQYF
TRBJ2-5	NA	TRBV29-1	NA	TGCAGCGTTGACAGGACGGAGACCCAGTACTTC	CSVDRTETQYF
TRBJ1-2	NA	TRBV10-1	NA	TGCGCCAGCAGTAAACAGCGAAACTATGGCTACACCTTC	CASSKQRNYGYTF
TRBJ2-1	NA	TRBV27	NA	TGTGCCAGCAGTTTACGGAAGCCCCCCAATGAGCAGTTCTTC	CASSLRKPPNEQFF
TRBJ2-1	NA	TRBV18	NA	TGTGCCAGCTCACCAGACAGCGTGGGGGCGGATGAGCAGTTCTTC	CASSPDSVGADEQFF
TRBJ2-3	NA	TRBV19	NA	TGTGCCAGTAGTATAGCTCGGAGCACAGATACGCAGTATTTT	CASSIARSTDTQYF
TRBJ2-3	NA	TRBV5-1	NA	TGCGCCAGCAGGCTTTCCACAGATACGCAGTATTTT	CASRLSTDTQYF
TRBJ1-5	once	TRBV28	NA	TGTGCCAGCAGTACGCGGGACGGCAATCAGCCCCAGCATTTT	CASSTRDGNQPQHF
TRBJ2-5	NA	TRBV5-4	NA	TGTGCCAGCAGCTTGGGGGGGGACCAAGAGACCCAGTACTTC	CASSLGGDQETQYF
TRBJ1-1	NA	TRBV9	TRBD1	TGTGCCAGCAGCCCACGGGACAGGGGGCCCGCGAACACTGAAGCTTTCTTT	CASSPRDRGPANTEAFF
TRBJ2-1	NA	TRBV5-4	NA	TGTGCCAGCAGCTTGGTAGGGCTGGATGAGCAGTTCTTC	CASSLVGLDEQFF
TRBJ2-7	NA	TRBV2	NA	TGTGCCAGCAGTGAATTCAATGAGTACGAGCAGTACTTC	CASSEFNEYEQYF
TRBJ1-5	once	TRBV6-6	NA	TGTGCCAGCAGCACGGACAGACCTAGCAGCAATCAGCCCCAGCATTTT	CASSTDRPSSNQPQHF
TRBJ2-6	NA	TRBV7-9	TRBD2	TGTGCCAGCAGCTTAGCGACTAGCGGGATGGAGGGGGCCAACGTCCTGACTTTC	CASSLATSGMEGANVLTF
TRBJ2-1	NA	TRBV30	NA	TGTGCCTGGAGTAATGGGCAGTCATCCTACAATGAGCAGTTCTTC	CAWSNGQSSYNEQFF
TRBJ1-2	NA	TRBV21-1	NA	TGTGCCAGCATCCCAGGGGGCGGCTACACCTTC	CASIPGGGYTF
TRBJ2-1	NA	TRBV5-6	TRBD2	TGTGCCAGCAGTTTGATAGCGGGAGGGCGATACAATGAGCAGTTCTTC	CASSLIAGGRYNEQFF
TRBJ1-1	NA	TRBV6-5	NA	TGTGCCAGCAGTAAGGCAGGTATGGGTGTAGAAGCTTTCTTT	CASSKAGMGVEAFF
TRBJ2-2	NA	TRBV28	TRBD1	TGTGCCAGCAGGCGAACGACAGGGGTCACCGGGGAGCTGTTTTTT	CASRRTTGVTGELFF
TRBJ2-2	NA	TRBV6-6	TRBD2	TGTGCCAGCAGGGAGACCGCGGGAGCGGGCGGGGAGCTGTTTTTT	CASRETAGAGGELFF
TRBJ2-1	NA	TRBV9	NA	TGTGCCAGCAGCGTAGATCCCTCCTACAATGAGCAGTTCTTC	CASSVDPSYNEQFF
TRBJ1-2	NA	TRBV28	TRBD1	TGTGCCAGCAGGGGAGGACAGGGGAGATGGGGCTACACCTTC	CASRGGQGRWGYTF
TRBJ1-2	NA	TRBV29-1	TRBD1	TGCAGCGTTGGTTCCGGGACAGGGTTTGGCTATGGCTACACCTTC	CSVGSGTGFGYGYTF
TRBJ2-1	NA	TRBV29-1	TRBD2	TGCAGCGTTGAGCCACTAGCGGGGGCCTACAATGAGCAGTTCTTC	CSVEPLAGAYNEQFF
TRBJ1-5	NA	TRBV2	NA	TGTGCCAGCAGTCGGGACACAAATCAGCCCCAGCATTTT	CASSRDTNQPQHF
TRBJ2-2	NA	TRBV2	NA	TGTGCCAGCAGGGGCTATTACGGGGAGCTGTTTTTT	CASRGYYGELFF
TRBJ2-1	NA	TRBV6-5	NA	TGTGCCAGCAGAATCTACAATGAGCAGTTCTTC	CASRIYNEQFF